The present T cell receptor beta chain was sequenced within a study of CD8+ T cells in alopecia areata. Study-wide background: Treated patients swallowed 5 to 10 mg of oral tofacitinib twice daily.

TCR sequencing used cDNA made by reverse transcription of extracted RNA. TCRdb's table, derived via immunoSEQ multiplex PCR, lists solely in-frame clones and lacks some. The sample carries roughly 120,000 clones, less than 45% recorded once. Sorting separated CD4+ and CD8+ T cells out of PBMCs. Study-level findings and limits: More clonal than normal scalp was lesional scalp, particularly alopecia totalis/universalis.

Germline V gene lookup returns CDR1 SGHRS and CDR2 YFSETQ. The CDR3 is made up of 14 amino acids. The V and J ends lost 0 bases and 0 bases respectively, with 6 bases between them. A word on this clone: What it binds is unknown.

The receptor's source is a human donor with alopecia areata. The sample was CD4+ T cells sorted from blood. V and J are TRBV5-1 and TRBJ1-1; D is unresolved. The CDR3 region is CASSLDGLNTEAFF. The CDR3 nucleotides read TGCGCCAGCAGCTTGGACGGATTGAACACTGAAGCTTTCTTT.